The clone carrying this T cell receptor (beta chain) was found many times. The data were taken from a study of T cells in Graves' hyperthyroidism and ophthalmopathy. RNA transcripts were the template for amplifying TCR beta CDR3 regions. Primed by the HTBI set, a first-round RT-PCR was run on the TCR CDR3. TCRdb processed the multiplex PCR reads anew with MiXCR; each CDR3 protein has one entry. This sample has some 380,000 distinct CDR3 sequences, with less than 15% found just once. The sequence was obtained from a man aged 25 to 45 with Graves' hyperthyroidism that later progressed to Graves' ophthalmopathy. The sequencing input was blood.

The CDR3 loop is CASKQGLAQNYGYTF. As DNA, the CDR3 is TGCGCCAGCAAACAGGGGCTTGCTCAGAACTATGGCTACACCTTC. The V gene is TRBV5-1, the J gene TRBJ1-2; 7 bases map to TRBD1. V was clipped by 6 bases and J by 2 bases; unmatched bases: 10. The CDR3 length is 15 residues. The germline gives CDR1 SGHRS, CDR2 YFSETQ.